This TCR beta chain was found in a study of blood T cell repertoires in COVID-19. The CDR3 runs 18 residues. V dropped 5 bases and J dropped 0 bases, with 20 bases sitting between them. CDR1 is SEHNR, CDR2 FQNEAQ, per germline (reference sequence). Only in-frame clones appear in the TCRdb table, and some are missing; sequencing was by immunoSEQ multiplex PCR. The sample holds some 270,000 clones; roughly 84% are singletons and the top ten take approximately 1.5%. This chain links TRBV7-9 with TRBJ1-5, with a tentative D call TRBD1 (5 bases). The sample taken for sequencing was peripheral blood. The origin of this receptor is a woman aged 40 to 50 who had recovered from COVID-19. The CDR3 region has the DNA TGTGCCAGCAGCCACTCAGGGCCGGAAGGCGATAGCAATCAGCCCCAGCATTTT. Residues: CASSHSGPEGDSNQPQHF. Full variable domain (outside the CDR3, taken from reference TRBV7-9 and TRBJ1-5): DTGVSQNPRHKITKRGQNVTFRCDPISEHNRLYWYRQTLGQGPEFLTYFQNEAQLEKSRLLSDRFSAERPKGSFSTLEIQRTEQGDSAMYLCASSHSGPEGDSNQPQHFGDGTRLSIL.